Sequencing of this TCR beta chain was carried out in a study of breast tumors, draining lymph nodes, adjacent tissues. Samples came from axillary lymph nodes draining the breast cancer. This clonotype was seen many times. MiXCR was run by TCRdb on the multiplex PCR reads, yielding one entry per CDR3 protein. The sample holds roughly 260,000 distinct CDR3 sequences, over 30% seen once. V lost 5 bases, J lost 2 bases, and 6 bases lay in between. Germline CDR1 is PRHDT and CDR2 is FYEKMQ (reference sequence). The CDR3 has 13 amino acids. This receptor was identified in a female donor with breast cancer. Some clones in this sample may be carry-over from other donors' samples. The sequencing input was axillary lymph node tissue. The gene calls are TRBV13 and TRBJ2-2; D gene uncertain. The CDR3 spells CASSPRNTGELFF. The CDR3 DNA follows: TGTGCCAGCAGCCCACGAAACACCGGGGAGCTGTTTTTT.